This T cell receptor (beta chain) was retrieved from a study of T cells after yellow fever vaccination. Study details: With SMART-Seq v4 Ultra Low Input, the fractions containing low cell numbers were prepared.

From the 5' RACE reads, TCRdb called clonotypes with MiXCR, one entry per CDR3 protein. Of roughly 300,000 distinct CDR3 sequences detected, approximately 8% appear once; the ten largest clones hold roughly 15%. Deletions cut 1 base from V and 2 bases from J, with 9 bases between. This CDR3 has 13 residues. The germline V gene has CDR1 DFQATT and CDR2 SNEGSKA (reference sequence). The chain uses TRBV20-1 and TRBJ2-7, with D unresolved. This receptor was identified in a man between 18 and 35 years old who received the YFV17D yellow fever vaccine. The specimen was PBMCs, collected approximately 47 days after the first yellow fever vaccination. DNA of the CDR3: TGCAGTGCTAGAGCCCCGGCAGCCTACGAGCAGTACGTC. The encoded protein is CSARAPAAYEQYV.